The clone carrying this T cell receptor (beta chain) showed up just a few times. This specimen comes from a study of blood T cell repertoires in COVID-19. Study-wide context: The United States, Italy and Spain supplied acute and convalescent COVID-19 samples. PBMCs, B-cell-depleted T cells, or T cells provided the cDNA or gDNA that made up the material.

Authors' data handling: It was from reference gene primer amplification that nucleated cell counts were estimated. Assay: immunoSEQ multiplex PCR; the TCRdb copy retains only in-frame clones and omits some. D and trimming come from the DNA, and the V and J calls and clone size come from that table. The sample records 52,000 or so clones, over 90% being singletons. This sequence was found in a woman older than 75 with acute or convalescent COVID-19. Sample: peripheral blood.

CDR3 in amino acids: CASSFFGAEAFF. In DNA form, the CDR3 reads TGTGCCAGCAGCTTCTTCGGGGCTGAAGCTTTCTTT. The genes are TRBV5-4 and TRBJ1-1; D gene unclear. V lost 2 bases and J lost 6, with 8 bases in between. This CDR3 comprises 12 residues. Germline assignment: CDR1 SGHNT and CDR2 YYREEE (reference sequence).